This T cell receptor beta chain was documented in a study of T cells in localized non-small cell lung cancer. Sequencing was performed with immunoSEQ multiplex PCR; in TCRdb, only in-frame clones are kept and a portion is missing. In the table there are fewer than 20,000 clones, about 90% of which are singletons. The CDR3 is 14 amino acids. Germline CDR1 SGHRS, CDR2 YFSETQ. The germline V and J ends were trimmed by 1 base and 1 base, with 8 bases remaining between them. Study-wide findings and caveats: Peak T cell clonality was found in uninvolved adjacent lung, exceeding tumor. Overall survival was longer when the density of T cells in the blood was higher.

This clone occurred a few times. Its target is unknown. The TCR sequence derives from a woman aged 40-69 years with stage III lung adenocarcinoma. V is TRBV5-1 and J is TRBJ2-5, with unresolved D. The input for sequencing was peripheral blood mononuclear cells, taken before any cancer treatment. The DNA for the CDR3 is TGCGCCAGCAGCTTGATAAGGTCCCAAGAGACCCAGTACTTC. Its protein is CASSLIRSQETQYF.